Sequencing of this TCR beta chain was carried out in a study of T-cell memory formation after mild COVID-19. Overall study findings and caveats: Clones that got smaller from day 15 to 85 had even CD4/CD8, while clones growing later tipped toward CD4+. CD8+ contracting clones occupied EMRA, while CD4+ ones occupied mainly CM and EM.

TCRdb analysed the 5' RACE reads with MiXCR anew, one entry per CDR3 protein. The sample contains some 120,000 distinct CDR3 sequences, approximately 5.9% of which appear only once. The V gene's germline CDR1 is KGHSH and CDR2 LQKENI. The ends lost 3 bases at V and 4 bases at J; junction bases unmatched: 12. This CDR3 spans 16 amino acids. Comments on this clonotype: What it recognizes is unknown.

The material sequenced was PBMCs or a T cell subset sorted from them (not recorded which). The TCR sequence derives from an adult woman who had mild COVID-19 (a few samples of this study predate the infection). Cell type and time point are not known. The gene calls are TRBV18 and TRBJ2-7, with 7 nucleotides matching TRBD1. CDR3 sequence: CASSPGPGGDGYEQYF. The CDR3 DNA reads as TGTGCCAGCTCACCCGGTCCAGGGGGAGATGGGTACGAGCAGTACTTC.